These 23 T cell receptor beta chains share one sample of origin, sequenced in a study of blood T cell repertoires in COVID-19. The assay was immunoSEQ multiplex PCR, and TCRdb's table has in-frame clones only and misses some. The sample lists 400,000 to 450,000 clones; around 86% were seen once. Material for sequencing was peripheral blood. These receptors were obtained from a woman younger than 45 with active or convalescent COVID-19.

The chain recombines TRBV10-1 with TRBJ2-3; 7 bases are shared with TRBD1. CDR1 is WNHNN and CDR2 is SYGVQD in the germline V gene (reference sequence). V gave up 3 bases and J gave up 2 bases; unmatched junction bases: 8. The CDR3 covers 16 residues. In DNA form, the CDR3 reads TGCGCCAGCAGTGAAGGGACAGATTATTCCACAGATACGCAGTATTTT. Its protein product is CASSEGTDYSTDTQYF.

For the CDR3, the DNA is TGTGCCACACGGTTCGGGACAGCCGATCAGCCCCAGCATTTT. Its translation: CATRFGTADQPQHF. The rearrangement uses TRBV19 and TRBJ1-5, with TRBD1 matching 7 bases. V trimming: 10 bases; J trimming: 5 bases; junction bases outside the gene matches: 11. Germline CDR1 is LNHDA and CDR2 is SQIVND (reference sequence). The CDR3 is made up of 14 amino acids.

This clone was found a few times. The chain couples TRBV29-1 to TRBJ1-2, with D hard to call. Trimming took off 6 bases at V and 4 bases at J, with 9 bases between the two ends. CDR3 size: 11 residues. Germline lookup yields CDR1 SQVTM and CDR2 ANQGSEA. CDR3 region: CSVLSGYGYTF. In DNA, the CDR3 is TGCAGCGTCCTATCAGGCTATGGCTACACCTTC. Drawing the rest from reference TRBV29-1 and TRBJ1-2, the complete variable domain is SAVISQKPSRDICQRGTSLTIQCQVDSQVTMMFWYRQQPGQSLTLIATANQGSEATYESGFVIDKFPISRPNLTFSTLTVSNMSPEDSSIYLCSVLSGYGYTFGSGTRLTVV.

This chain joins TRBV10-3 and TRBJ2-3; D unclear. CDR1 is ENHRY, CDR2 SYGVKD, per germline. Trimming removed 4 bases from V and 6 bases from J, with 17 bases in between. The length of the CDR3 is 15 residues. The CDR3 reads CAISANSVVGDTQYF. For the CDR3, the DNA is TGTGCCATCAGTGCAAACTCAGTTGTCGGGGATACGCAGTATTTT.

The chain combines TRBV5-4 with TRBJ2-1; D not certain. This CDR3 region has 15 residues. V was cut by 4 bases and J by 0 bases, with 11 bases left in between. Germline values: CDR1 SGHNT, CDR2 YYREEE (reference sequence). In DNA, the CDR3 is TGTGCCAGCAGCCTGCCGGGTTCCTCCTACAATGAGCAGTTCTTC. As protein: CASSLPGSSYNEQFF.

The chain is built from TRBV6-5 and TRBJ1-2; TRBD1 matches at 8 bases. V lost 5 bases, J lost 4 bases, and 9 bases stayed unmatched. The CDR3 sequence is 15 residues long. Per germline, CDR1 MNHEY and CDR2 SVGAGI. Written as DNA, the CDR3 is TGTGCCAGCAGTCTTCATGGACAGGGAGTCTATGGCTACACCTTC. The encoded protein is CASSLHGQGVYGYTF.

This CDR3 reads CASSQVAGGDDEQYF. In nucleotides, the CDR3 is TGCGCCAGCAGCCAAGTAGCGGGAGGGGACGACGAGCAGTACTTC. The gene calls are TRBV4-1 and TRBJ2-7, with 11 bases matching TRBD2. V was pared by 1 base and J by 5 bases, with 4 bases of the junction left unmatched. The CDR3 runs 15 residues. The V gene's germline CDR1 is MGHRA and CDR2 YSYEKL.

This clone was picked up many times. This chain uses TRBV5-4 with TRBJ2-3; TRBD1 aligns across 10 bases. The CDR3 has 17 residues. The junction had 9 bases not matched to a gene; V was cut back by 0 bases and J by 5 bases. Germline V CDR1 and CDR2: SGHNT, YYREEE (reference sequence). CDR3 coding DNA: TGTGCCAGCAGCTTGGGCCTCGGGACAGGGGTGGGAGATACGCAGTATTTT. Translation gives CASSLGLGTGVGDTQYF. The full variable domain, in which reference TRBV5-4 and TRBJ2-3 provide the parts outside the CDR3, is ETGVTQSPTHLIKTRGQQVTLRCSSQSGHNTVSWYQQALGQGPQFIFQYYREEENGRGNFPPRFSGLQFPNYSSELNVNALELDDSALYLCASSLGLGTGVGDTQYFGPGTRLTVL.

The chain is built from TRBV5-8 and TRBJ1-5, with 7 nucleotides matching TRBD1. The CDR3 is made up of 14 amino acids. Germline loops: CDR1 SGHTS, CDR2 YDEGEE. With 3 bases clipped from V and 3 bases from J, the junction kept 3 bases outside the gene matches. In DNA form, the CDR3 reads TGTGCCAGCAGCTCGGGACAGCCCAATCAGCCCCAGCATTTT. It translates to CASSSGQPNQPQHF.

The rearrangement joins TRBV7-2 to TRBJ1-2; TRBD1 matches 8 bases. Germline CDR1 and CDR2: SGHTA and FQGNSA. The J segment lost 2 bases and the V segment lost 1 base, leaving 12 bases of the junction unmatched. The CDR3 is made up of 18 amino acids. CDR3 in amino acids: CASSLGRDQGARNYGYTF. In DNA, the CDR3 is TGTGCCAGCAGCTTAGGGCGAGATCAGGGGGCGCGCAACTATGGCTACACCTTC.

The genes are TRBV25-1 and TRBJ1-2; TRBD1 might be the D (5 bases). This CDR3 spans 15 amino acids. V was clipped by 6 bases and J by 1 base, with 15 bases between them. The germline CDR1 and CDR2 sequences are MGHDK and SYGVNS. CDR3 sequence reads: CASSSGGTRNYGYTF. The CDR3 region has the DNA TGTGCCAGCAGCAGCGGGGGGACCCGTAACTATGGCTACACCTTC.

V gene TRBV7-7 combines with J gene TRBJ2-7, with 8 bases aligning to TRBD1. V shed 5 bases and J 3 bases; nucleotides not matched to a gene: 6. Germline values: CDR1 SSHAT, CDR2 FNYEAQ (reference sequence). CDR3 length: 14 residues. CDR3 bases: TGTGCCAGCAGCCCCGGACAGGGTATCTACGAGCAGTACTTC. Its translation: CASSPGQGIYEQYF.

This clone was seen a single time. The chain links TRBV19 to TRBJ2-3, with 9 nucleotides matching TRBD2. This CDR3 is 16 amino acids long. CDR1 is LNHDA, CDR2 SQIVND, per germline (reference sequence). Trimming took 6 bases from V and 2 from J; bases not matched to a gene: 9. The CDR3 DNA is TGTGCCAGTAGGAGACTAGCGGAGCCCGCCACAGATACGCAGTATTTT. It is translated as CASRRLAEPATDTQYF.

The CDR3: CASSLGQLGGELFF. DNA of the CDR3: TGTGCCAGCAGTTTAGGGCAGTTGGGCGGGGAGCTGTTTTTT. The chain recombines TRBV27 with TRBJ2-2; D gene ambiguous. V was pared by 2 bases and J by 7 bases, with 11 bases between. The CDR3 length is 14 residues. Germline-derived CDR1 and CDR2 are MNHEY and SMNVEV (reference sequence).

The rearrangement joins TRBV5-6 to TRBJ1-6; D remains unclear. V gave up 2 bases and J gave up 7 bases, with 7 bases separating them. Germline V lookup: CDR1 SGHDT, CDR2 YYEEEE. The CDR3 loop spans 13 amino acids. CDR3 residues: CASSFGYNSPLHF. As DNA, the CDR3 is TGTGCCAGCAGCTTCGGTTACAATTCACCCCTCCACTTT.

This rearrangement joins TRBV6-2 or TRBV6-3 to TRBJ2-3; the D gene is possibly TRBD2 (7 bases). The CDR3 runs to 15 residues. V was trimmed by 2 bases and J by 1 base, leaving 10 bases between them. From germline, CDR1 is MNHEY and CDR2 SVGEGT. CDR3 sequence reads: CASSYRGAGTDTQYF. The CDR3 DNA reads as TGTGCCAGCAGTTACCGGGGGGCCGGCACAGATACGCAGTATTTT.

The chain uses TRBV19 and TRBJ2-4; TRBD1 matches 7 bases. V trimming: 4 bases; J trimming: 8 bases; junction bases outside the gene matches: 8. This CDR3 has 14 amino acids. Per germline, CDR1 LNHDA and CDR2 SQIVND (reference sequence). CDR3 sequence (DNA): TGTGCCAGTAGTACCAACAGGGGTACGGACATTCAGTACTTC. Its protein product is CASSTNRGTDIQYF.

This clone was picked up one time. The CDR3 spells CASSGTGGNTGELFF. In DNA, the CDR3 is TGTGCCAGCAGTGGTACAGGGGGTAACACCGGGGAGCTGTTTTTT. This chain connects TRBV2 to TRBJ2-2; 8 nucleotides match TRBD1. The CDR3 length is 15 residues. Looked up from germline, CDR1 is SNHLY and CDR2 is FYNNEI. Trimming cost V 4 bases and J 2 bases; bases outside gene matches: 3.

The J gene is TRBJ1-3, the V gene TRBV5-4, with 8 bases fitting TRBD1. Trimming took 5 bases from V and 5 from J; bases not matched to a gene: 9. CDR1 and CDR2 (germline): SGHNT, YYREEE (reference sequence). CDR3 length equals 15 residues. Written as DNA, the CDR3 is TGTGCCAGCAGTTTTGGACAGGGTCTAAGAAACACCATATATTTT. Translating it yields CASSFGQGLRNTIYF.

V gene TRBV6-4 combines with J gene TRBJ2-7; no reliable D call. The CDR3 is made up of 13 amino acids. Germline lookup yields CDR1 MRHNA and CDR2 SNTAGT. Trimming shortened V by 0 bases and J by 7 bases, and 10 bases separated the two germline ends. The CDR3 is CASSDSARGEQYF. The CDR3 coding sequence is TGTGCCAGCAGTGACTCGGCCCGCGGTGAGCAGTACTTC.

V is TRBV28 and J is TRBJ2-7, with D uncertain. This CDR3 contains 14 residues. The germline V and J ends were trimmed by 6 bases and 5 bases, with 17 bases remaining between them. Germline loops: CDR1 MDHEN, CDR2 SYDVKM. The CDR3 sequence is CASSPLSAGHEQYF. The DNA of the CDR3 is TGTGCCAGCAGCCCCCTGTCGGCAGGCCACGAGCAGTACTTC.

The J gene is TRBJ1-1, the V gene TRBV10-3; TRBD1 matches at 9 bases. Per germline, CDR1 ENHRY and CDR2 SYGVKD. The CDR3 contains 16 residues. The V and J ends lost 3 bases and 7 bases, in that order; junction bases with no gene match: 12. CDR3 bases: TGTGCCATCAGTGATCACGGGACAGGGCACGGTCTTGAAGCTTTCTTT. Protein: CAISDHGTGHGLEAFF.

The chain couples TRBV19 to TRBJ2-5, with D perhaps TRBD1 (6 bases). CDR1 and CDR2 from the germline V gene are LNHDA and SQIVND (reference sequence). The CDR3 contains 15 residues. The V end was cut by 5 bases, the J end by 5 bases, with 18 bases between. CDR3 in amino acids: CASSSRQVNRETQYF. Written as DNA, the CDR3 is TGTGCCAGTAGTTCCCGACAGGTCAATCGGGAGACCCAGTACTTC.